This T cell receptor (beta chain) emerged from a study of CD8+ T cells in alopecia areata. Background on the study: For treated patients, severity scores reflected the percentage of scalp area affected.

Treatment noted: oral pan-JAK inhibitor, 5-10 mg twice daily. General study points: Higher clonality and more expanded CD8+ clones appeared in lesional than normal scalp. Compared with mice, patients displayed less clear TCR sharing, possibly for HLA-related reasons.

The sequencing template was cDNA reverse transcribed from extracted RNA. Assay used: immunoSEQ multiplex PCR; TCRdb lists only in-frame clones, some missing. Seen here are under 200,000 clones, approximately 57% observed once, and the top ten hold 14%. A word on this clone: No antigen is known for it.

The CDR3 consists of 16 residues. Trimming cost V 2 bases and J 7 bases, with 18 bases left between them. In germline, CDR1 is MNHNS, CDR2 SASEGT. The sequencing used CD4+ T cells sorted from blood, collected at week 24, from a patient treated with tofacitinib. The rearrangement links TRBV6-1 to TRBJ1-5; D unclear. This clonotype was sampled from a human donor with alopecia areata. CDR3 bases: TGTGCCAGCAGTGAACTTAAGGGTTCGGGCGGGCAGCCCCAGCATTTT. Residues: CASSELKGSGGQPQHF.